Each of the 28 T cell receptor beta chains below was sequenced from the same sample in a study of blood T cell repertoires in COVID-19. Clones were sequenced by immunoSEQ multiplex PCR, and TCRdb holds only the in-frame ones, with some missing. The data contain some 130,000 clones, approximately 89% of them singletons. Sequenced material: peripheral blood. These receptor sequences come from a man in his fifties or sixties with acute or convalescent COVID-19.

About this clone: The same CDR3 can be traced to other DNA sequences in this sample. This rearrangement joins TRBV5-1 to TRBJ1-2; possibly TRBD1 for D (5 bases). The length of the CDR3 is 13 residues. CDR1 and CDR2 (germline): SGHRS, YFSETQ. V lost 0 bases, J lost 7 bases, and 10 bases lay in between. The CDR3 is CASSLGQGGGYTF. CDR3 DNA: TGCGCCAGCAGCTTGGGGCAGGGCGGTGGCTACACCTTC.

The chain uses TRBV9 and TRBJ1-2; D gene uncertain. CDR1 SGDLS and CDR2 YYNGEE come from the germline V gene. This CDR3 has 12 residues. V dropped 3 bases and J dropped 9 bases, with 12 bases sitting between them. Here the CDR3 reads CASSAPTLRYTF. The CDR3 DNA is TGTGCCAGCAGCGCCCCGACTCTCCGCTACACCTTC.

This clone was detected a few times. The rearrangement joins TRBV7-8 to TRBJ2-7; no definite D call. The CDR3 contains 14 residues. CDR1 SGHVS and CDR2 FQNEAQ come from the germline V gene. V was cut by 1 base and J by 9 bases, with 16 bases left in between. CDR3 bases: TGTGCCAGCAGCTTAGACGCAAATAAGCGTCGGCAGTACTTC. Translating it yields CASSLDANKRRQYF.

The V call is TRBV19, the J call TRBJ2-2; tentative D call: TRBD1 (6 bases). Trimming pared 8 bases from V and 1 base from J, leaving 11 bases between. The germline V gene has CDR1 LNHDA and CDR2 SQIVND (reference sequence). The CDR3 runs 14 residues. The CDR3 is CASSGQMNTGELFF. CDR3 in DNA: TGTGCCAGTTCCGGACAGATGAACACCGGGGAGCTGTTTTTT.

J is TRBJ2-7 and V is TRBV12-5; weak D call: TRBD2 (5 bases). The CDR3 covers 15 residues. V shed 6 bases and J shed 2 bases, with 17 bases lying between them. Per the germline V gene, CDR1 is LGHNT and CDR2 is FRNRAP. The CDR3, as DNA: TGTGCTAGTGGCCGATTACGAGGGCTTACCTACGAGCAGTACTTC. Translated, it gives CASGRLRGLTYEQYF.

The chain is built from TRBV28 and TRBJ2-2; 10 nucleotides match TRBD2. Trimming cost V 4 bases and J 9 bases; bases outside gene matches: 11. There are 16 residues in the CDR3. Germline-derived CDR1 and CDR2 are MDHEN and SYDVKM. The CDR3 region is CASSSLAGVSSRELFF. Here the CDR3 DNA reads TGTGCCAGCAGTTCGCTAGCGGGAGTTTCGAGTAGGGAGCTGTTTTTT.

The chain couples TRBV29-1 to TRBJ1-2, with 7 bases lining up with TRBD1. This CDR3 is built from 12 residues. Trimming cost V 5 bases and J 3 bases; bases outside gene matches: 3. Germline V lookup: CDR1 SQVTM, CDR2 ANQGSEA. The CDR3 DNA sequence: TGCAGCGTTACAACAGGGGACTATGGCTACACCTTC. It encodes CSVTTGDYGYTF.

This clone was seen a handful of times. This CDR3 is CASSLGSLNTEAFF. In DNA, the CDR3 is TGTGCCAGCAGCTTAGGCAGTCTTAACACTGAAGCTTTCTTT. The genes are TRBV7-9 and TRBJ1-1; D remains unclear. The CDR3 contains 14 residues. Germline-derived CDR1 and CDR2 are SEHNR and FQNEAQ (reference sequence). Trimming cost V 1 base and J 2 bases, with 8 bases left between them.

The chain joins TRBV9 to TRBJ1-1; D unresolved. With 2 bases removed from V and 0 bases from J, the gap between germline ends came to 8 bases. The CDR3 runs 14 residues. Germline V gene sequence: CDR1 SGDLS, CDR2 YYNGEE. The DNA of the CDR3 is TGTGCCAGCAGCGTTCTAGATATGAACACTGAAGCTTTCTTT. It yields the protein CASSVLDMNTEAFF.

This clone has only one observation. This chain uses TRBV28 with TRBJ1-5; D is perhaps TRBD1 (5 bases). V lost 6 bases to trimming and J lost 7 bases, with 16 bases between them. Per the germline V gene, CDR1 is MDHEN and CDR2 is SYDVKM. CDR3 length: 14 residues. In nucleotides, the CDR3 is TGTGCCAGCAGCTGGCAGGGCAGGACCCAGCCCCAGCATTTT. Translating gives CASSWQGRTQPQHF.

This sequence joins TRBV28 and TRBJ1-5, with D possibly matching TRBD1 (5 bases). Germline values: CDR1 MDHEN, CDR2 SYDVKM. The ends were cut back, 3 bases at V and 0 bases at J, with 12 bases in the middle. This CDR3 comprises 16 residues. CDR3 nucleotides: TGTGCCAGCAGTTTCCTGGGGCCTTATAGCAATCAGCCCCAGCATTTT. As protein: CASSFLGPYSNQPQHF.

The chain combines TRBV5-1 with TRBJ2-1, with TRBD2 matching over 11 bases. The CDR3 length is 14 residues. V trimming: 4 bases; J trimming: 6 bases; junction bases outside the gene matches: 3. Germline V CDR1 and CDR2: SGHRS, YFSETQ. This chain's CDR3 is CASSISGRVNEQFF. CDR3 coding DNA: TGCGCCAGCAGCATTAGCGGGAGGGTCAATGAGCAGTTCTTC. Based on the CDR3 plus reference TRBV5-1 and TRBJ2-1, the full variable domain is KAGVTQTPRYLIKTRGQQVTLSCSPISGHRSVSWYQQTPGQGLQFLFEYFSETQRNKGNFPGRFSGRQFSNSRSEMNVSTLELGDSALYLCASSISGRVNEQFFGPGTRLTVL.

The gene calls are TRBV28 and TRBJ1-1, with D perhaps TRBD1 (6 bases). This CDR3 is 15 amino acids long. CDR1 is MDHEN, CDR2 SYDVKM, per germline. Trimming took off 5 bases at V and 1 base at J, with 14 bases between the two ends. CDR3 sequence reads: CASSVPQGRNTEAFF. In DNA, the CDR3 is TGTGCCAGCAGTGTACCACAGGGAAGGAACACTGAAGCTTTCTTT.

The CDR3 nucleotides are TGCGCCACCCAAGGGACAGGAGGGCGCGGATATGGCTACACCTTC. Translated, it gives CATQGTGGRGYGYTF. The chain couples TRBV4-1 to TRBJ1-2; 8 bases align to TRBD1. V was pared by 10 bases and J by 5 bases, with 15 bases of the junction left unmatched. The CDR3 contains 15 residues. Germline V gene sequence: CDR1 MGHRA, CDR2 YSYEKL.

V gene TRBV5-1 combines with J gene TRBJ1-2; TRBD1 agrees at 11 bases. The germline V gene has CDR1 SGHRS and CDR2 YFSETQ. The junction had 15 bases not matched to a gene; V was cut back by 4 bases and J by 4 bases. This CDR3 contains 18 residues. The CDR3 DNA reads as TGCGCCAGCAGCGTAACCTGGACAGGGGGCACCACGATCTATGGCTACACCTTC. This codes for CASSVTWTGGTTIYGYTF.

The chain employs TRBV6-6 and TRBJ1-1; the D is unclear. V shed 5 bases and J shed 11 bases, with 15 bases lying between them. The germline CDR1 and CDR2 sequences are MNHNY and SVGAGI (reference sequence). The CDR3 covers 12 residues. CDR3 protein: CASSLRPSGAFF. The CDR3 nucleotides read TGTGCCAGCAGTCTCCGACCCTCGGGGGCTTTCTTT.

This chain connects TRBV7-9 to TRBJ1-1, with 10 nucleotides matching TRBD1. Germline CDR1 is SEHNR and CDR2 is FQNEAQ (reference sequence). The CDR3 is 17 amino acids. The J segment lost 4 bases and the V segment lost 5 bases, leaving 13 bases of the junction unmatched. The CDR3 loop is CASSPRYRTGGGTEAFF. DNA of the CDR3: TGTGCCAGCAGCCCGCGATACAGGACAGGGGGGGGCACTGAAGCTTTCTTT.

In this sample, this clone turned up once. The V and J genes are TRBV6-5 and TRBJ1-2, with TRBD1 as a possible D gene (5 bases). This CDR3 contains 14 residues. Trimming removed 0 bases at V and 8 bases at J, with 13 bases between. Germline V CDR1 and CDR2: MNHEY, SVGAGI. The CDR3 is CASSYSSRAGGYTF. The DNA for the CDR3 is TGTGCCAGCAGTTACTCGAGCAGGGCGGGAGGCTACACCTTC.

The chain couples TRBV9 to TRBJ1-6; D is possibly TRBD1 (5 bases). CDR3 length: 15 amino acids. Per the germline V gene, CDR1 is SGDLS and CDR2 is YYNGEE. V dropped 0 bases and J dropped 7 bases, with 11 bases sitting between them. CDR3: CASSVGGERNSPLHF. The CDR3 nucleotides read TGTGCCAGCAGCGTAGGGGGGGAGAGAAATTCACCCCTCCACTTT. Full variable domain (remainder filled in from reference TRBV9 and TRBJ1-6): DSGVTQTPKHLITATGQRVTLRCSPRSGDLSVYWYQQSLDQGLQFLIQYYNGEERAKGNILERFSAQQFPDLHSELNLSSLELGDSALYFCASSVGGERNSPLHFGNGTRLTVT.

The genes are TRBV19 and TRBJ1-2, with a weak D call TRBD1 (6 bases). Germline values: CDR1 LNHDA, CDR2 SQIVND (reference sequence). CDR3 length: 12 amino acids. The V gene lost 5 bases and the J gene lost 3 bases, with 7 bases spanning the gap. The CDR3 sequence: CASSQGYYGYTF. The CDR3 DNA is TGTGCCAGTAGTCAGGGGTACTATGGCTACACCTTC.

The rearrangement joins TRBV5-8 to TRBJ1-1; D ambiguous. The V gene lost 2 bases and the J gene lost 11 bases, with 22 bases spanning the gap. The CDR3 is 15 residues long. In germline, CDR1 is SGHTS, CDR2 YDEGEE. The CDR3 spells CASSFSTTPGYEAFF. The CDR3 DNA reads as TGTGCCAGCAGCTTTTCCACAACCCCCGGGTACGAGGCTTTCTTT.

The chain has TRBV10-3 and TRBJ1-1; D not resolved. CDR1 ENHRY and CDR2 SYGVKD come from the germline V gene. Trimming removed 3 bases from V and 0 bases from J, with 5 bases in between. The CDR3 spans 13 residues. CDR3 residues: CAISDQMNTEAFF. The CDR3 DNA reads as TGTGCCATCAGTGACCAGATGAACACTGAAGCTTTCTTT.

The CDR3 nucleotides are TGCGCCAGCAGCCAACCGGACAGAGCTAACTATGGCTACACCTTC. Amino acids: CASSQPDRANYGYTF. The chain has TRBV5-1 and TRBJ1-2; tentative D call: TRBD1 (6 bases). The CDR3 runs to 15 residues. Trimming left V 4 bases short and J 0 bases short, with 13 bases between. From germline, CDR1 is SGHRS and CDR2 YFSETQ.

This chain connects TRBV27 to TRBJ1-1; perhaps TRBD1 as D (6 bases). This CDR3 is 12 amino acids long. V lost 7 bases, J lost 3 bases, and 9 bases lay in between. Germline V gene sequence: CDR1 MNHEY, CDR2 SMNVEV (reference sequence). The CDR3: CASKGGYTEAFF. The CDR3 bases are TGTGCCAGCAAGGGGGGGTACACTGAAGCTTTCTTT.

A few counts support this clone. CDR3 in DNA: TGTGCCAGCATAGGGGGGCCGGACAGGGGGATTAATTCACCCCTCCACTTT. Protein sequence: CASIGGPDRGINSPLHF. The chain carries TRBV2 and TRBJ1-6; 10 positions match TRBD1. The trim removed 7 bases at V and 6 bases at J, leaving 12 bases unmatched. The CDR3 spans 17 residues. Germline-derived CDR1 and CDR2 are SNHLY and FYNNEI. The variable domain in full, completed from reference TRBV2 and TRBJ1-6, reads EPEVTQTPSHQVTQMGQEVILRCVPISNHLYFYWYRQILGQKVEFLVSFYNNEISEKSEIFDDQFSVERPDGSNFTLKIRSTKLEDSAMYFCASIGGPDRGINSPLHFGNGTRLTVT.

This chain links TRBV2 with TRBJ1-1, with TRBD1 matching 9 bases. Germline V gene lookup returns CDR1 SNHLY and CDR2 FYNNEI. Trimming took 6 bases from V and 1 from J; bases not matched to a gene: 6. The CDR3 is 15 amino acids. CDR3 residues: CASRKPGQGNTEAFF. CDR3 nucleotides: TGTGCCAGCAGGAAACCGGGACAGGGGAACACTGAAGCTTTCTTT.

This clone was counted only a few times. In nucleotides, the CDR3 is TGTGCCACCCAGGACAGTGGGGAGGGTGAAGCTTTCTTT. Its protein is CATQDSGEGEAFF. This chain joins TRBV24-1 and TRBJ1-1; the D gene is possibly TRBD1 (6 bases). The V end was cut by 9 bases, the J end by 7 bases, with 17 bases between. Germline V gene data show CDR1 as KGHDR and CDR2 as SFDVKD. The CDR3 length is 13 residues.

This chain joins TRBV4-1 and TRBJ2-1, with D perhaps matching TRBD1 (6 bases). The CDR3 contains 13 residues. The germline V gene encodes CDR1 MGHRA and CDR2 YSYEKL. The germline V and J ends were trimmed by 3 bases and 5 bases, with 8 bases remaining between them. CDR3 residues: CASSQTGDNEQFF. The CDR3 DNA reads TGCGCCAGCAGCCAGACAGGAGACAATGAGCAGTTCTTC.